The rows below give T cell receptor beta chains drawn from one sample of a study of cytomegalovirus exposure and HLA in healthy donors. The repertoire was sequenced with immunoSEQ multiplex PCR; TCRdb's copy has only in-frame clones and lacks some. The sample consists of about 160,000 clones, more than 75% of them appearing once. Sequencing was carried out using PBMCs. Receptors originate from a man aged 18-30 years in good health and CMV-seronegative. Both conserved end residues are part of each CDR3. Each record gives: V gene, D gene, clone size, J gene, CDR3 protein, CDR3 DNA. The D gene is left open where the match is weak. Expanded clones get a size class; other rows say once, few or many, or leave the size out.

v_gene: TRBV15; d_gene: .; abundance: .; j_gene: TRBJ2-2; CDR3aa: CATSSVFSTGELFF; CDR3nt: TGTGCCACCAGCAGTGTATTTTCCACCGGGGAGCTGTTTTTT
v_gene: TRBV28; d_gene: .; abundance: .; j_gene: TRBJ2-5; CDR3aa: CASSLQETQYF; CDR3nt: TGTGCCAGCAGCCTTCAAGAGACCCAGTACTTC
v_gene: TRBV5-4; d_gene: .; abundance: once; j_gene: TRBJ1-2; CDR3aa: CASTQWGEEGYGYTF; CDR3nt: TGTGCCAGCACCCAGTGGGGGGAGGAGGGCTATGGCTACACCTTC
v_gene: TRBV20-1; d_gene: .; abundance: .; j_gene: TRBJ2-1; CDR3aa: CSASKSEQFF; CDR3nt: TGCAGTGCTAGTAAATCTGAGCAGTTCTTC
v_gene: TRBV10-2; d_gene: .; abundance: .; j_gene: TRBJ2-5; CDR3aa: CASSGAVGGETQYF; CDR3nt: TGCGCCAGCAGTGGAGCGGTGGGGGGAGAGACCCAGTACTTC
v_gene: TRBV4-1; d_gene: .; abundance: .; j_gene: TRBJ2-3; CDR3aa: CASSQEASFGTDTQYF; CDR3nt: TGCGCCAGCAGCCAAGAAGCTTCCTTCGGCACAGATACGCAGTATTTT
v_gene: TRBV5-1; d_gene: TRBD1; abundance: .; j_gene: TRBJ1-2; CDR3aa: CASSLEGTGDGYTF; CDR3nt: TGCGCCAGCAGTTTGGAAGGGACAGGGGATGGCTACACCTTC
v_gene: TRBV7-2; d_gene: .; abundance: .; j_gene: TRBJ2-3; CDR3aa: CARGEANTDTQYF; CDR3nt: TGTGCCAGAGGGGAGGCAAACACAGATACGCAGTATTTT
v_gene: TRBV2; d_gene: .; abundance: .; j_gene: TRBJ2-1; CDR3aa: CASRGWESEQFF; CDR3nt: TGTGCCAGCAGAGGATGGGAGAGCGAGCAGTTCTTC
v_gene: TRBV29-1; d_gene: TRBD1; abundance: .; j_gene: TRBJ1-2; CDR3aa: CSVGQGVNYGYTF; CDR3nt: TGCAGCGTTGGACAGGGAGTGAACTATGGCTACACCTTC
v_gene: TRBV2; d_gene: .; abundance: .; j_gene: TRBJ2-5; CDR3aa: CASRGGSQETQYF; CDR3nt: TGTGCCAGCAGGGGGGGTTCCCAAGAGACCCAGTACTTC
v_gene: TRBV6-4; d_gene: .; abundance: .; j_gene: TRBJ2-2; CDR3aa: CASSETETGELFF; CDR3nt: TGTGCCAGCAGTGAGACAGAAACCGGGGAGCTGTTTTTT
v_gene: TRBV7-8; d_gene: .; abundance: once; j_gene: TRBJ2-4; CDR3aa: CASSTGPSLAKNIQYF; CDR3nt: TGTGCCAGCAGCACAGGTCCAAGCCTAGCCAAAAACATTCAGTACTTC
v_gene: TRBV7-2; d_gene: TRBD1; abundance: .; j_gene: TRBJ2-5; CDR3aa: CASRLRTGLQETQYF; CDR3nt: TGTGCCAGCAGACTCCGGACAGGCCTCCAAGAGACCCAGTACTTC
v_gene: TRBV10-2; d_gene: TRBD2; abundance: .; j_gene: TRBJ2-1; CDR3aa: CASRSLAVSYNEQFF; CDR3nt: TGCGCCAGCAGATCTCTAGCGGTCTCCTACAATGAGCAGTTCTTC
v_gene: TRBV19; d_gene: .; abundance: .; j_gene: TRBJ1-2; CDR3aa: CASSIGQHYGYTF; CDR3nt: TGTGCCAGTAGTATTGGACAGCACTATGGCTACACCTTC
v_gene: TRBV11-2; d_gene: .; abundance: .; j_gene: TRBJ2-5; CDR3aa: CASSYAGAAFGTQYF; CDR3nt: TGTGCCAGCAGCTACGCGGGGGCGGCGTTCGGGACCCAGTACTTC
v_gene: TRBV5-4; d_gene: .; abundance: .; j_gene: TRBJ1-2; CDR3aa: CASSLDGEGYTF; CDR3nt: TGTGCCAGCAGCTTGGATGGGGAGGGCTACACCTTC
v_gene: TRBV10-2; d_gene: .; abundance: .; j_gene: TRBJ2-5; CDR3aa: CASKGRGQETQYF; CDR3nt: TGCGCCAGCAAGGGTAGGGGCCAAGAGACCCAGTACTTC
v_gene: TRBV27; d_gene: .; abundance: .; j_gene: TRBJ1-5; CDR3aa: CASRGGFAQPQHF; CDR3nt: TGTGCCAGCCGGGGGGGGTTCGCGCAGCCCCAGCATTTT
v_gene: TRBV7-9; d_gene: TRBD1; abundance: .; j_gene: TRBJ1-4; CDR3aa: CASSLSDRAFEKLFF; CDR3nt: TGTGCCAGCAGCTTGTCGGACAGGGCATTCGAAAAACTGTTTTTT
v_gene: TRBV20-1; d_gene: .; abundance: .; j_gene: TRBJ2-7; CDR3aa: CSPLLAYEQYF; CDR3nt: TGCAGCCCCCTTTTAGCCTACGAGCAGTACTTC
v_gene: TRBV7-2; d_gene: .; abundance: .; j_gene: TRBJ2-3; CDR3aa: CASSSGLQADTQYF; CDR3nt: TGTGCCAGCAGCTCGGGACTGCAGGCAGATACGCAGTATTTT
v_gene: TRBV5-1; d_gene: .; abundance: once; j_gene: TRBJ2-1; CDR3aa: CASSLGQASGNEQFF; CDR3nt: TGCGCCAGCAGCTTGGGGCAGGCGAGTGGCAATGAGCAGTTCTTC
v_gene: TRBV19; d_gene: .; abundance: once; j_gene: TRBJ2-5; CDR3aa: CASNGGSVAGETQYF; CDR3nt: TGTGCCAGTAATGGGGGGAGCGTGGCGGGAGAGACCCAGTACTTC
v_gene: TRBV7-9; d_gene: TRBD1; abundance: .; j_gene: TRBJ1-5; CDR3aa: CASSLGSGTDSNQPQHF; CDR3nt: TGTGCCAGCAGCTTAGGTTCCGGGACAGATAGCAATCAGCCCCAGCATTTT
v_gene: TRBV9; d_gene: TRBD2; abundance: .; j_gene: TRBJ2-7; CDR3aa: CASSPRGSGRGSYEQYF; CDR3nt: TGTGCCAGCAGCCCCCGGGGTAGCGGGAGGGGATCCTACGAGCAGTACTTC
v_gene: TRBV19; d_gene: .; abundance: .; j_gene: TRBJ1-5; CDR3aa: CASSIVGQGDQPQHF; CDR3nt: TGTGCCAGTAGTATAGTTGGGCAGGGTGATCAGCCCCAGCATTTT
v_gene: TRBV6-5; d_gene: .; abundance: once; j_gene: TRBJ1-2; CDR3aa: CASSYSGTQGRRGYTF; CDR3nt: TGTGCCAGCAGTTACTCCGGGACCCAGGGGAGACGGGGCTACACCTTC
v_gene: TRBV2; d_gene: .; abundance: .; j_gene: TRBJ2-1; CDR3aa: CATRVAASSYNEQFF; CDR3nt: TGTGCCACGCGGGTGGCGGCCAGCTCCTACAATGAGCAGTTCTTC
v_gene: TRBV5-4; d_gene: .; abundance: .; j_gene: TRBJ1-1; CDR3aa: CASKRQVAGAEAFF; CDR3nt: TGTGCCAGCAAGCGACAGGTTGCGGGTGCTGAAGCTTTCTTT
v_gene: TRBV6-6; d_gene: .; abundance: .; j_gene: TRBJ1-1; CDR3aa: CASSSQITEAFF; CDR3nt: TGTGCCAGCAGTTCTCAGATCACTGAAGCTTTCTTT
v_gene: TRBV6-5; d_gene: .; abundance: .; j_gene: TRBJ2-7; CDR3aa: CASSYVAGNSYEQYF; CDR3nt: TGTGCCAGCAGTTACGTCGCAGGAAACTCCTACGAGCAGTACTTC
v_gene: TRBV6-5; d_gene: .; abundance: .; j_gene: TRBJ1-3; CDR3aa: CASSWGVAGNTIYF; CDR3nt: TGTGCCAGCAGCTGGGGGGTGGCTGGAAACACCATATATTTT
v_gene: TRBV11-2; d_gene: TRBD2; abundance: .; j_gene: TRBJ2-2; CDR3aa: CASSLVSGGRNTGELFF; CDR3nt: TGTGCCAGCAGCTTAGTAAGCGGGGGCCGGAACACCGGGGAGCTGTTTTTT
v_gene: TRBV7-9; d_gene: TRBD2; abundance: few; j_gene: TRBJ2-7; CDR3aa: CASSGELAGGTYEQYF; CDR3nt: TGTGCCAGCAGCGGAGAACTAGCGGGAGGGACCTACGAGCAGTACTTC
v_gene: TRBV25-1; d_gene: .; abundance: few; j_gene: TRBJ2-1; CDR3aa: CASSDVRGIADNEQFF; CDR3nt: TGTGCCAGCAGTGATGTGCGGGGTATAGCGGACAATGAGCAGTTCTTC
v_gene: TRBV4-2; d_gene: .; abundance: .; j_gene: TRBJ2-2; CDR3aa: CASSQGKEGLNTGELFF; CDR3nt: TGTGCCAGCAGCCAAGGAAAGGAGGGGCTGAACACCGGGGAGCTGTTTTTT
v_gene: TRBV7-8; d_gene: TRBD1; abundance: .; j_gene: TRBJ1-5; CDR3aa: CASSLDRDRGTHF; CDR3nt: TGTGCCAGCAGCTTAGACCGGGACAGGGGCACGCATTTT
v_gene: TRBV14; d_gene: .; abundance: .; j_gene: TRBJ2-1; CDR3aa: CASSQISGGIEQFF; CDR3nt: TGTGCCAGCAGCCAAATATCAGGGGGGATTGAGCAGTTCTTC
v_gene: TRBV10-1; d_gene: TRBD1; abundance: .; j_gene: TRBJ1-1; CDR3aa: CASSTGQGAGTEAFF; CDR3nt: TGCGCCAGCAGCACCGGACAGGGGGCCGGGACTGAAGCTTTCTTT
v_gene: TRBV5-4; d_gene: .; abundance: once; j_gene: TRBJ1-4; CDR3aa: CASSLALDEKLFF; CDR3nt: TGTGCCAGCAGCTTGGCCTTAGATGAAAAACTGTTTTTT
v_gene: TRBV2; d_gene: .; abundance: .; j_gene: TRBJ2-1; CDR3aa: CASTAGLNEQFF; CDR3nt: TGTGCCAGCACGGCGGGGTTAAATGAGCAGTTCTTC
v_gene: TRBV10-2; d_gene: TRBD1; abundance: .; j_gene: TRBJ2-7; CDR3aa: CASSPRDRASYEQYF; CDR3nt: TGCGCCAGCAGCCCGAGGGACAGGGCCTCCTACGAGCAGTACTTC
v_gene: TRBV28; d_gene: TRBD1; abundance: .; j_gene: TRBJ1-6; CDR3aa: CASIPSGRGNSPLHF; CDR3nt: TGTGCCAGCATTCCCTCGGGCAGGGGGAATTCACCCCTCCACTTT